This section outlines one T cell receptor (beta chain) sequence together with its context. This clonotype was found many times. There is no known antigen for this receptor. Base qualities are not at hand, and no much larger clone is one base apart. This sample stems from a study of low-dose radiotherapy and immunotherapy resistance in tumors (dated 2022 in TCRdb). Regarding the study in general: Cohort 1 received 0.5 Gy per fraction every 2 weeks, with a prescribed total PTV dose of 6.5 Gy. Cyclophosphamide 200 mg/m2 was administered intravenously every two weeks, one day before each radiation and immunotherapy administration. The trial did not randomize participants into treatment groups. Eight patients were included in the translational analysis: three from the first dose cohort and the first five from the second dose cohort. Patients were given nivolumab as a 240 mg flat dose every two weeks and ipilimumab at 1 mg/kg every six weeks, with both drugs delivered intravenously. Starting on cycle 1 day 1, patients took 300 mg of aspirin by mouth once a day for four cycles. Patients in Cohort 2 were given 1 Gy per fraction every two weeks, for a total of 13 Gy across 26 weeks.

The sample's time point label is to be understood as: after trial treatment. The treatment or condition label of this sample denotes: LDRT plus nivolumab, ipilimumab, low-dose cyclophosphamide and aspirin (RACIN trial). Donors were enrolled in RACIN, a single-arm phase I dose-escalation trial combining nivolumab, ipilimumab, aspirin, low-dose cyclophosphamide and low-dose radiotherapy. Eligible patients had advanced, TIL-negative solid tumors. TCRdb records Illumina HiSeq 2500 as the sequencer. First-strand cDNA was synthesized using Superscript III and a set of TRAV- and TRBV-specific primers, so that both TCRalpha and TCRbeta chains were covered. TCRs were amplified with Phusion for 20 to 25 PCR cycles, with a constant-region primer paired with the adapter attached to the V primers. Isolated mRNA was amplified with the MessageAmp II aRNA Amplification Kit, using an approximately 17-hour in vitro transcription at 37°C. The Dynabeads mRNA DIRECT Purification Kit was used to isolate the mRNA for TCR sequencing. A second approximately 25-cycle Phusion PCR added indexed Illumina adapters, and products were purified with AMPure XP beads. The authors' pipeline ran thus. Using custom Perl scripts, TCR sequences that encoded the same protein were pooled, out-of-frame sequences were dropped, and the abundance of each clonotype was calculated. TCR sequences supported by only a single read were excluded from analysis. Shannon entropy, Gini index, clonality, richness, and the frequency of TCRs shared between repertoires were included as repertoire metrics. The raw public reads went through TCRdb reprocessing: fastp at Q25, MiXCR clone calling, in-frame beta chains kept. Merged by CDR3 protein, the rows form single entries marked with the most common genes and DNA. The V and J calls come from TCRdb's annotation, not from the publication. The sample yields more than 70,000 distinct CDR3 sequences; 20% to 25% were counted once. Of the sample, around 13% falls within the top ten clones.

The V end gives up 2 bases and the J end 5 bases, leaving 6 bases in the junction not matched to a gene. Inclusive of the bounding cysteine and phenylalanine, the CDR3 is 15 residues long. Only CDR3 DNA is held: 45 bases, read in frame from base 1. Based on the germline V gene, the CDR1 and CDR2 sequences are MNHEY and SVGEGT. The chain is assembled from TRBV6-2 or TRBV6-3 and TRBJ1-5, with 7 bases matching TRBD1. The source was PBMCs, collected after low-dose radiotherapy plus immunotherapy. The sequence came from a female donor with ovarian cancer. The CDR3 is CASSYAQGNHQPQHF. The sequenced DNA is TGTGCCAGCAGTTACGCACAGGGGAACCATCAGCCCCAGCATTTT.